The next 15 T cell receptor beta chains were all read from a single sample in a study of T cells in Graves' hyperthyroidism and ophthalmopathy. TCR beta CDR3 sequences were amplified from RNA transcripts. Researchers ran a first-round RT-PCR on the TCR CDR3 using the HTBI primer set. TCRdb re-called the multiplex PCR reads with MiXCR, one entry per CDR3 protein. This sample has about 600,000 distinct CDR3 sequences, with more than 14% found just once. Specimen: blood. Receptors were obtained from a woman between 50 and 59 years old with Graves' ophthalmopathy.

Many counts were recorded for this clonotype. V and J are TRBV6-5 and TRBJ2-2, with 8 bases matching TRBD1. Germline V gene sequence: CDR1 MNHEY, CDR2 SVGAGI. The V segment lost 0 bases and the J segment 0 bases; nucleotides outside the gene matches: 3. The CDR3 covers 17 residues. The CDR3 region is CASSYSGQVANTGELFF. In DNA form, the CDR3 reads TGTGCCAGCAGTTACTCGGGACAGGTAGCGAACACCGGGGAGCTGTTTTTT.

This clonotype has at least ten counts. The chain couples TRBV12-3 or TRBV12-4 to TRBJ2-7; perhaps TRBD2 as D (7 bases). This CDR3 has 14 amino acids. V was shortened by 4 bases and J by 3 bases, with 13 bases between the two germline ends. CDR3 nucleotides: TGTGCCAGCAGTTGGGGGGGCTTCCGCTACGAGCAGTACTTC. Amino acids: CASSWGGFRYEQYF.

This clonotype was picked up a small number of times. This sequence joins TRBV29-1 and TRBJ1-5, with a tentative D call TRBD1 (5 bases). Germline CDR1 and CDR2: SQVTM and ANQGSEA. CDR3 size: 13 residues. Trimming took 1 base from V and 5 from J, leaving 9 bases between them. Here the CDR3 reads CSVEVDSDQPQHF. The CDR3 DNA follows: TGCAGCGTTGAAGTTGACAGCGATCAGCCCCAGCATTTT.

This clonotype was seen ten or more times. This sequence joins TRBV7-9 and TRBJ1-1; D not resolved. This CDR3 contains 10 residues. The V gene lost 3 bases and the J gene lost 4 bases, with 0 bases spanning the gap. Germline loops: CDR1 SEHNR, CDR2 FQNEAQ (reference sequence). The DNA for the CDR3 is TGTGCCAGCAGCTTCACTGAAGCTTTCTTT. Its protein is CASSFTEAFF.

This clonotype occurred many times. This sequence joins TRBV28 and TRBJ2-1; possibly TRBD2 for D (7 bases). Germline V gene data show CDR1 as MDHEN and CDR2 as SYDVKM. The CDR3 runs 17 residues. Trimming took off 7 bases at V and 7 bases at J, with 26 bases between the two ends. CDR3 sequence: CASTPGAKGEGWNEQFF. The CDR3 DNA follows: TGTGCCAGCACCCCAGGAGCGAAGGGGGAGGGATGGAATGAGCAGTTCTTC.

This clonotype has a handful of counts. Here the CDR3 reads CASSLTERGEANYGYTF. The CDR3 DNA is TGTGCCAGCAGCCTTACTGAGCGGGGGGAAGCTAACTATGGCTACACCTTC. The chain has TRBV14 and TRBJ1-2; D may be TRBD1 (5 bases). The V end lost 4 bases, the J end lost 0 bases, and 18 bases lay between the germline ends. Germline V lookup: CDR1 SGHDN, CDR2 FVKESK. The CDR3 length is 17 residues.

There are many counts of this clonotype. The rearrangement joins TRBV12-3 or TRBV12-4 to TRBJ2-7; TRBD2 agrees at 14 bases. Trimming at V came to 4 bases and at J to 6 bases, leaving 14 bases not matched to a gene. This CDR3 spans 18 amino acids. Here the CDR3 reads CASSSGTSGSGGRSEQYF. DNA of the CDR3: TGTGCCAGCAGTTCCGGGACTAGCGGGAGCGGGGGGAGGTCCGAGCAGTACTTC.

This clonotype occurred many times. The chain combines TRBV9 with TRBJ1-2; the D is unclear. The CDR3 loop spans 14 amino acids. V was shortened by 5 bases and J by 5 bases, with 16 bases between the two germline ends. Germline assignment: CDR1 SGDLS and CDR2 YYNGEE. CDR3 in DNA: TGTGCCAGCAGTGCGGACCGGGATGAATATGGCTACACCTTC. Translation: CASSADRDEYGYTF.

This clonotype was seen at least ten times. V and J are TRBV28 and TRBJ1-2; D possibly corresponds to TRBD1 (6 bases). CDR1 MDHEN and CDR2 SYDVKM come from the germline V gene. V was clipped by 3 bases and J by 5 bases, with 10 bases between them. CDR3 length: 13 residues. CDR3 sequence (DNA): TGTGCCAGCAGTTTGAACAGGGCTTATGGCTACACCTTC. Translation gives CASSLNRAYGYTF.

At least ten counts were recorded for this clonotype. V is TRBV28 and J is TRBJ2-5; D is perhaps TRBD2 (5 bases). From germline, CDR1 is MDHEN and CDR2 SYDVKM. The V gene lost 5 bases and the J gene lost 5 bases, with 21 bases spanning the gap. The CDR3 is 16 amino acids. CDR3 sequence reads: CASSPPAGVRVETQYF. CDR3 bases: TGTGCCAGCAGTCCCCCCGCGGGTGTGAGGGTGGAGACCCAGTACTTC.

As for this clonotype: Germline is not matched at one junction end, which may reflect a read error. The rearrangement links TRBV12-3 or TRBV12-4 to TRBJ2-1, with TRBD2 matching over 10 bases. CDR3 size: 17 residues. The CDR3 reads CANSLARSSGSFDEQFF. Written as DNA, the CDR3 is TGTGCCAACAGTTTAGCGCGGTCTAGCGGGAGTTTCGATGAGCAGTTCTTC.

This clonotype was detected many times. The chain joins TRBV5-1 to TRBJ2-7; TRBD2 matches 11 bases. With V trimmed by 4 bases and J by 2 bases, 5 bases remained unmatched. CDR1 is SGHRS and CDR2 is YFSETQ in the germline V gene. The CDR3 extends over 15 amino acids. CDR3 in amino acids: CASSGGLAVTYEQYF. The CDR3, as DNA: TGCGCCAGCAGCGGGGGACTAGCGGTTACCTACGAGCAGTACTTC.

This clonotype was found a few times. V usage is TRBV10-3 and J usage is TRBJ2-1, with TRBD2 identical over 7 bases. This CDR3 has 15 amino acids. Trimming at V came to 11 bases and at J to 6 bases, leaving 16 bases not matched to a gene. Looked up from germline, CDR1 is ENHRY and CDR2 is SYGVKD. The CDR3 coding sequence is TGTGCCTCTGGATTCGGTGGCGGGAGAGTCAATGAGCAGTTCTTC. Translated: CASGFGGGRVNEQFF.

Ten or more counts support this clonotype. V usage is TRBV28 and J usage is TRBJ2-1; TRBD2 matches 7 bases. Trimming at V came to 4 bases and at J to 8 bases, leaving 8 bases not matched to a gene. This CDR3 contains 14 residues. Looked up from germline, CDR1 is MDHEN and CDR2 is SYDVKM. CDR3 sequence (DNA): TGTGCCAGCAGTTCGGGACTACTTTCGGATGAGCAGTTCTTC. It specifies CASSSGLLSDEQFF.

The chain carries TRBV4-2 and TRBJ2-1; 15 nucleotides agree with TRBD2. The CDR3 runs 16 residues. CDR1 and CDR2 (germline): LGHNA, YNFKEQ. V was clipped by 4 bases and J by 12 bases; unmatched bases: 10. In DNA form, the CDR3 reads TGTGCCAGCAGCCCCGGACTAGCGGGAGGGCCGGGGCCGCAGTTCTTC. Its translation is CASSPGLAGGPGPQFF.